This T cell receptor (beta chain) came from a study of glioma-infiltrating T cells. Notes on the study in general: Above-expected tissue-blood divergence occurred in all gliomas, most in low-grade ones. Only very few CDR3 sequences appeared in both tissue and blood.

With respect to this clonotype: Its antigen is unknown.

Amplification of TCR alpha and beta CDR3 regions from RNA used iRepertoire nested multiplex PCR. One-step reverse transcription and amplification started from about 100-400 ng of tissue mRNA or PBMC total RNA. TCRdb redid the calling of the multiplex PCR reads with MiXCR, one entry per CDR3 protein. The table shows roughly 190,000 distinct CDR3 sequences, with roughly 32% occurring only once. The V gene end was trimmed by 1 base and the J gene end by 1 base; junction bases not matched to a gene: 5. The CDR3 loop spans 16 amino acids. Germline lookup yields CDR1 GTSNPN and CDR2 SVGIG (reference sequence).

Specimen: glioma tissue, nonneoplastic brain tissue, or PBMCs (not recorded which). The receptor comes from a human donor with low-grade glioma or glioblastoma, undergoing nonglioma brain surgery, or in good health (not recorded which). The rearrangement joins TRBV30 to TRBJ1-5; 9 positions match TRBD1. This chain's CDR3 is CAWSAGQGISNQPQHF. CDR3 in DNA: TGTGCCTGGAGTGCTGGACAGGGGATAAGCAATCAGCCCCAGCATTTT.